These 23 T cell receptor beta chains share one sample of origin, sequenced in a study of shared clonotypes between healthy human individuals. This table comes from immunoSEQ multiplex PCR, and its TCRdb copy is limited to in-frame clones, with some not included. The sample gives 400,000 to 600,000 clones, around 79% of which show up once; around 13% is in the top ten. The specimen was PBMCs. These receptors originate from a woman between 40 and 55 years old in good health. Some clones in this sample may be carry-over from other donors' samples.

CDR3 in amino acids: CASSLGTLTNTGELFF. The DNA for the CDR3 is TGCGCCAGCAGCTTGGGGACGCTAACGAACACCGGGGAGCTGTTTTTT. The rearrangement uses TRBV5-1 and TRBJ2-2; no reliable D call. The CDR3 totals 16 residues. The germline V gene encodes CDR1 SGHRS and CDR2 YFSETQ. The V end was cut by 0 bases, the J end by 0 bases, with 9 bases between.

Regarding this clone: The junction departs from the called germline gene at one end, perhaps through a read error. The chain joins TRBV7-7 to TRBJ2-1; D possibly corresponds to TRBD1 (7 bases). Germline V gene lookup returns CDR1 SSHAT and CDR2 FNYEAQ (reference sequence). The CDR3 contains 15 residues. CDR3 bases: TGTGCTAGCAGCCCCCGACAGGGACTTACCAATGAGCAGTTCTTC. As protein: CASSPRQGLTNEQFF.

This chain joins TRBV9 and TRBJ2-1; TRBD2 agrees at 13 bases. Germline values: CDR1 SGDLS, CDR2 YYNGEE. J lost 5 bases, V lost 2 bases, and 22 bases had no gene match. The CDR3 runs 22 residues. The CDR3 loop is CASSVRTSGSGAQGAFHNEQFF. CDR3 DNA sequence: TGTGCCAGCAGCGTGAGGACTAGCGGGAGCGGGGCACAGGGGGCCTTTCACAATGAGCAGTTCTTC.

The chain uses TRBV29-1 and TRBJ2-4, with D possibly matching TRBD2 (6 bases). V lost 4 bases, J lost 0 bases, and 10 bases lay in between. The CDR3 totals 14 residues. Germline lookup yields CDR1 SQVTM and CDR2 ANQGSEA. Here the CDR3 DNA reads TGCAGCGTTGTGGGCGGGATAGCCAAAAACATTCAGTACTTC. Amino acids: CSVVGGIAKNIQYF.

CDR3 DNA sequence: TGTGCCAGCAGGCTCCAGCATTTT. Amino acid sequence: CASRLQHF. This sequence joins TRBV6-1 and TRBJ1-5; D is undetermined. This CDR3 has 8 residues. The V end lost 6 bases, the J end lost 12 bases, and 3 bases lay between the germline ends. Germline CDR1 and CDR2: MNHNS and SASEGT.

CDR3 coding DNA: TGTGCCTGGAGCAAGGAACATAACAATCAGCCCCAGCATTTT. It yields the protein CAWSKEHNNQPQHF. V is TRBV30 and J is TRBJ1-5; no clear D gene. From germline, CDR1 is GTSNPN and CDR2 SVGIG (reference sequence). The CDR3 has 14 amino acids. V shed 3 bases and J shed 3 bases, with 12 bases lying between them. The variable domain in full, completed from reference TRBV30 and TRBJ1-5, reads SQTIHQWPATLVQPVGSPLSLECTVEGTSNPNLYWYRQAAGRGLQLLFYSVGIGQISSEVPQNLSASRPQDRQFILSSKKLLLSDSGFYLCAWSKEHNNQPQHFGDGTRLSIL.

This clone occurred a few times. The V gene is TRBV5-4, the J gene TRBJ1-2; 9 bases map to TRBD1. The CDR3 is 15 amino acids. The germline V gene has CDR1 SGHNT and CDR2 YYREEE (reference sequence). J gave up 5 bases and V 1 base, and 6 bases lay outside the gene matches. The CDR3 sequence: CASSLSGTGTYGYTF. In DNA form, the CDR3 reads TGTGCCAGCAGCTTGTCCGGGACAGGGACTTATGGCTACACCTTC.

In its sample, this clone was seen once. The CDR3 sequence: CASSPTPTYEQYF. For the CDR3, the DNA is TGTGCCAGCAGCCCGACTCCGACCTACGAGCAGTACTTC. V gene TRBV4-2 combines with J gene TRBJ2-7; no firm D call. The CDR3 consists of 13 residues. Germline V gives CDR1 LGHNA, CDR2 YNFKEQ. Between the trimmed V and J ends, which lost 4 bases and 2 bases, there was a span of 9 bases.

This rearrangement joins TRBV19 to TRBJ2-6; 8 nucleotides agree with TRBD1. The CDR3 is 18 amino acids. From germline, CDR1 is LNHDA and CDR2 SQIVND (reference sequence). V was pared by 3 bases and J by 0 bases, with 7 bases of the junction left unmatched. The CDR3 loop reads CASSIAGQVSSGANVLTF. DNA of the CDR3: TGTGCCAGTAGTATTGCGGGACAGGTTAGCTCTGGGGCCAACGTCCTGACTTTC.

The chain employs TRBV2 and TRBJ1-2; no reliable D call. Germline V CDR1 and CDR2: SNHLY, FYNNEI. V was pared by 6 bases and J by 4 bases, with 15 bases between. The CDR3 spans 14 residues. The CDR3 DNA reads TGTGCCAGCAGCACCGACGTCCCTCCCTATGGCTACACCTTC. It yields the protein CASSTDVPPYGYTF.

This clone was found a few times. This chain connects TRBV29-1 to TRBJ1-1, with D unclear. Germline V gives CDR1 SQVTM, CDR2 ANQGSEA. With 7 bases removed from V and 6 bases from J, the gap between germline ends came to 15 bases. This CDR3 is built from 12 residues. CDR3 sequence: CSGYNRVAEAFF. CDR3 sequence (DNA): TGCAGCGGCTATAACCGGGTGGCTGAAGCTTTCTTT. Complete variable domain (other parts from reference TRBV29-1 and TRBJ1-1): SAVISQKPSRDICQRGTSLTIQCQVDSQVTMMFWYRQQPGQSLTLIATANQGSEATYESGFVIDKFPISRPNLTFSTLTVSNMSPEDSSIYLCSGYNRVAEAFFGQGTRLTVV.

The CDR3 bases are TGTGCCATCAGTGAGAAGGGTTCTAACTATGGCTACACCTTC. It specifies CAISEKGSNYGYTF. The chain has TRBV10-3 and TRBJ1-2; D is uncertain. The CDR3 covers 14 residues. The V gene lost 2 bases and the J gene lost 0 bases, with 7 bases spanning the gap. The germline CDR1 and CDR2 sequences are ENHRY and SYGVKD.

V usage is TRBV6-5 and J usage is TRBJ1-5; no firm D call. V dropped 1 base and J dropped 9 bases, with 10 bases sitting between them. Looked up from germline, CDR1 is MNHEY and CDR2 is SVGAGI. This CDR3 is built from 13 residues. The CDR3 nucleotides read TGTGCCAGCAGTTACTACACCAGTGGGCCCCAGCATTTT. Protein: CASSYYTSGPQHF.

This chain uses TRBV15 with TRBJ2-7; no reliable D call. The length of the CDR3 is 18 residues. V lost 0 bases to trimming and J lost 4 bases, with 22 bases between them. Per the germline V gene, CDR1 is LNHNV and CDR2 is YYDKDF (reference sequence). The CDR3 nucleotides read TGTGCCACCAGCAGAGATTCCTACGCTCCCAATAGGGTATACGAGCAGTACTTC. It codes for CATSRDSYAPNRVYEQYF.

The chain carries TRBV18 and TRBJ2-2; no clear D gene. The CDR3 extends over 15 amino acids. The germline V gene encodes CDR1 KGHSH and CDR2 LQKENI. V gave up 2 bases and J gave up 1 base, with 8 bases separating them. The CDR3 DNA follows: TGTGCCAGCTCACCAACGATGGGGAACACCGGGGAGCTGTTTTTT. Translated: CASSPTMGNTGELFF.

The V and J genes are TRBV28 and TRBJ2-7; D gene uncertain. CDR1 and CDR2 (germline): MDHEN, SYDVKM. The CDR3 spans 14 residues. Trimming stripped 3 bases from V and 0 bases from J, with 9 bases between. The CDR3 is CASSFWGSSYEQYF. The DNA of the CDR3 is TGTGCCAGCAGTTTCTGGGGATCCTCCTACGAGCAGTACTTC.

This clone was counted a few times. The chain uses TRBV29-1 and TRBJ2-1; unclear D gene. Germline CDR1 and CDR2: SQVTM and ANQGSEA. The CDR3 runs 12 residues. V gave up 7 bases and J gave up 5 bases, with 12 bases separating them. In DNA form, the CDR3 reads TGCAGCGCGGGTCTCCCAGACAATGAGCAGTTCTTC. Amino acids: CSAGLPDNEQFF.

V is TRBV7-6 and J is TRBJ2-3; D is unresolved. Germline-derived CDR1 and CDR2 are SGHVS and FNYEAQ. The germline V and J ends were trimmed by 1 base and 2 bases, with 10 bases remaining between them. CDR3 size: 15 residues. CDR3 nucleotide sequence: TGTGCCAGCAGCTTAGTGGGCAGGAACACAGATACGCAGTATTTT. Its translation: CASSLVGRNTDTQYF.

The CDR3: CASSIDRAREQYF. The CDR3 nucleotides are TGTGCCAGTAGTATAGACAGGGCGCGGGAGCAGTACTTC. This chain connects TRBV19 to TRBJ2-7; possibly TRBD1 for D (5 bases). V was clipped by 0 bases and J by 7 bases, with 10 bases between them. The CDR3 is 13 amino acids. Germline V gene sequence: CDR1 LNHDA, CDR2 SQIVND (reference sequence).

This chain joins TRBV10-3 and TRBJ2-1, with D tentatively TRBD1 or TRBD2 (7 bases each). With 2 bases removed from V and 9 bases from J, the gap between germline ends came to 20 bases. The CDR3 consists of 16 residues. In germline, CDR1 is ENHRY, CDR2 SYGVKD. CDR3 DNA sequence: TGTGCCATCAGTGAGGGACAGGCAAGAGGGAGGGGTGAGCAGTTCTTC. Amino acid sequence: CAISEGQARGRGEQFF.

The chain links TRBV11-3 to TRBJ2-7; D perhaps matches TRBD1 (6 bases). The CDR3 consists of 13 residues. Germline V gene sequence: CDR1 SGHNT, CDR2 YENEEA. V lost 5 bases to trimming and J lost 6 bases, with 14 bases between them. In nucleotides, the CDR3 is TGTGCCAGCAGCAGGGGGTCGGTCGGCGAGCAGTACTTC. This encodes CASSRGSVGEQYF.

This chain joins TRBV7-2 and TRBJ1-4; D may be TRBD1 (6 bases). V was trimmed by 2 bases and J by 8 bases, leaving 12 bases between them. Germline values: CDR1 SGHTA, CDR2 FQGNSA. The CDR3 is 14 residues long. The CDR3 is CASSLSRGYEKLFF. CDR3 nucleotide sequence: TGTGCCAGCAGCTTAAGCAGGGGATACGAAAAACTGTTTTTT.

This clone appeared once. This chain joins TRBV5-8 and TRBJ1-5; D uncertain. CDR3 size: 15 residues. The germline CDR1 and CDR2 sequences are SGHTS and YDEGEE. V lost 0 bases and J lost 6, with 13 bases in between. CDR3 DNA sequence: TGTGCCAGCAGCTTGGCGGAGGTAGCGGGTCAGCCCCAGCATTTT. The encoded protein is CASSLAEVAGQPQHF.